A selection of T cell receptor beta chains follows, all from one sample in a study of shared clonotypes between healthy human individuals. The repertoire was sequenced with immunoSEQ multiplex PCR; TCRdb's copy has only in-frame clones and lacks some. The top ten clones hold 0.7% to 0.95% of a sample with about 1.1 million clones, 70% to 80% of them seen once. The sequencing sample was made of memory CD4+ T cells from PBMCs. These receptors all come from a man younger than 30 in good health. Some clones in this sample may be carry-over from other donors' samples. The CDR3 runs from the conserved cysteine through the conserved F or W. The D gene is left open where the match is weak. Expanded clones are given a class, and other clones once, few, many or no size at all.

abundance,j_gene,v_gene,d_gene,len,CDR3nt,CDR3aa
-,TRBJ2-7,TRBV10-2,-,13,TGCGCCAGCAGTGAGGGAGAAGGGTACGAGCAGTACTTC,CASSEGEGYEQYF
-,TRBJ2-7,TRBV15,-,18,TGTGCCACCAGCCCAGAGATTGAGCTGAGACAGGGAGGGCGAAGTCGGTACTTC,CATSPEIELRQGGRSRYF
-,TRBJ1-3,TRBV10-3,-,14,TGTGCCACACGCCCGTGGGACGGTGGAAACACCATATATTTT,CATRPWDGGNTIYF
-,TRBJ2-7,TRBV2,-,12,TGTGCCAGCAGTGTTATCTCCTACGAGCAGTACTTC,CASSVISYEQYF
-,TRBJ1-5,TRBV19,TRBD1,16,TGTGCCAGTAGGACTCCGGACAGGGGTAGCAATCAGCCCCAGCATTTT,CASRTPDRGSNQPQHF
-,TRBJ2-7,TRBV9,-,15,TGTGCCAGCAGCCCCACCGCCTTTCGTGCGTACGAGCAGTACTTC,CASSPTAFRAYEQYF
-,TRBJ2-5,TRBV5-1,-,17,TGCGCCAGCAGCTCGGCGCCGGGACCTTACGCCCAAGAGACCCAGTACTTC,CASSSAPGPYAQETQYF
few,TRBJ2-3,TRBV28,-,14,TGTGCCAGCAGGTCCCGGGAGACCTCAGATACGCAGTATTTT,CASRSRETSDTQYF
once,TRBJ1-5,TRBV21-1,-,17,TGTGCCAGCAGCAAAGCTCGCAGAGGGGGCTGCAATCAGCCCCAGCATTTT,CASSKARRGGCNQPQHF
-,TRBJ2-5,TRBV5-1,-,14,TGCGCCAGCAGCGCGAAGACAGGGAGGGAGACCCAGTACTTC,CASSAKTGRETQYF
-,TRBJ1-5,TRBV2,-,18,TGTGCCAGCAGTGAAGCGCTCTGGGGGGCGAGAGGCAATCAGCCCCAGCATTTT,CASSEALWGARGNQPQHF
-,TRBJ2-7,TRBV5-1,-,14,TGCGCCAGCAGCTTGGAACCCGGACCCTACGAGCAGTACTTC,CASSLEPGPYEQYF
once,TRBJ2-7,TRBV6-5,TRBD1,15,TGTGCCAGCAGAGCCCCCCGGCAGGGGGCCTACGAGCAGTACTTC,CASRAPRQGAYEQYF
-,TRBJ1-1,TRBV18,-,13,TGTGCCAGCTCACAAGACAGGCAAACGGAAGCTTTCTTT,CASSQDRQTEAFF
-,TRBJ2-7,TRBV10-3,-,13,TGTGCCATCAGTTCCGGGACGGGCTACGAGCAGTACTTC,CAISSGTGYEQYF
-,TRBJ2-7,TRBV5-4,-,14,TGTGCCAGCAGCTCTACTGGGGTGAGGGGCGAGCAGTACTTC,CASSSTGVRGEQYF
-,TRBJ2-7,TRBV4-3,TRBD2,15,TGCGCCAGCAGCCAAGGCACTAGCGGGAGATACGAGCAGTACTTC,CASSQGTSGRYEQYF
-,TRBJ2-1,TRBV5-6,-,14,TGTGCCAGCAGCTTTTTCCCCCGGTACAATGAGCAGTTCTTC,CASSFFPRYNEQFF
-,TRBJ1-2,TRBV6-8,-,14,TGTGCCAGCAGGGGGGAGGGGAAGGAGTATGGCTACACCTTC,CASRGEGKEYGYTF